The rows below give T cell receptor beta chains drawn from one sample of a study of blood T cell repertoires in COVID-19. Using immunoSEQ multiplex PCR, the repertoire was profiled, and TCRdb retains in-frame clones only, with some absent. The sample has fewer than 500,000 clones, roughly 87% seen once. The sequencing input was PBMCs or T cells enriched from blood (not recorded which). The receptors shown here come from a woman under 30 who had recovered from COVID-19. Both conserved end residues are part of each CDR3. The order of the fields is V gene, clone size, J gene, D gene, CDR3 DNA, CDR3 protein. The D gene is left open where the match is weak. Some rows mark clone size as missing; the rest say once, few, many or name a class of expanded clone.

TRBV6-4,.,TRBJ1-1,TRBD1,TGTGCCAGCAGCCCCGATCAGGGGGGTTTGGCCACTGAAGCTTTCTTT,CASSPDQGGLATEAFF
TRBV13,once,TRBJ1-1,.,TGTGCCAGCAGCTTAGATTGGGAGGGGCCTGAAGCTTTCTTT,CASSLDWEGPEAFF
TRBV28,.,TRBJ2-2,.,TGTGCCAGCAGGACGGGGGAGAACACCGGGGAGCTGTTTTTT,CASRTGENTGELFF
TRBV9,.,TRBJ1-1,.,TGTGCCAGCAGTTCGTCCGGGCAGGGCAATCCTGAAGCTTTCTTT,CASSSSGQGNPEAFF
TRBV30,once,TRBJ1-6,.,TGTGCCTGGAGTGTACGCAACAGGGTTAATTCACCCCTCCACTTT,CAWSVRNRVNSPLHF
TRBV27,.,TRBJ1-3,.,TGTGCCAGCAGTTCAGGGCTGGGAAACACCATATATTTT,CASSSGLGNTIYF
TRBV7-2,.,TRBJ2-1,.,TGTGCCAGCAGCCCGGTAGGGAGTGGGGGGAACCGGCAGTTCTTC,CASSPVGSGGNRQFF
TRBV6-5,once,TRBJ2-2,.,TGTGCCAGCAGCGCCCTAACCGGGGTCGGCGGGGAGCTGTTTTTT,CASSALTGVGGELFF
TRBV11-2,.,TRBJ1-2,TRBD1,TGTGCCAGCAGATTCCAGGGGGCTGAGGGCTACACCTTC,CASRFQGAEGYTF
TRBV18,.,TRBJ1-2,.,TGTGCCAGCTCACCACAGGGGAACTATGGCTACACCTTC,CASSPQGNYGYTF
TRBV5-1,.,TRBJ1-1,.,TGCGCCAGCAGCTCCAGGGGTCAGACTGAAGCTTTCTTT,CASSSRGQTEAFF
TRBV5-4,.,TRBJ1-2,TRBD1,TGTGCCAGCAGCTTAAGACAGGGAGGCTATGGCTACACCTTC,CASSLRQGGYGYTF
TRBV12-3/TRBV12-4,.,TRBJ1-1,.,TGTGCCAGCAGCTCAGGGGACACTGAAGCTTTCTTT,CASSSGDTEAFF
TRBV2,.,TRBJ1-4,.,TGTGCCAGCATAGGGACAACCCTTAATGAAAAACTGTTTTTT,CASIGTTLNEKLFF
TRBV5-1,.,TRBJ1-2,.,TGCGCCAGCAGCTTGGATTTTGGGTCAGGGGGCTACACCTTC,CASSLDFGSGGYTF
TRBV19,.,TRBJ1-5,TRBD1,TGTGCCAGTGAGGACAGGGTTAGTCAGCCCCAGCATTTT,CASEDRVSQPQHF
TRBV30,.,TRBJ2-3,.,TGTGCCTGGAGTAAGAACACAGCCACAGATACGCAGTATTTT,CAWSKNTATDTQYF
TRBV27,.,TRBJ1-1,.,TGTGCCAGCAGCTCCCTGGGGGGGAACACTGAAGCTTTCTTT,CASSSLGGNTEAFF
TRBV6-6,.,TRBJ1-3,.,TGTGCCAGCAGTTACTCGACCGGGGGTATAAGAAACACCATATATTTT,CASSYSTGGIRNTIYF
TRBV10-1,few,TRBJ1-1,.,TGCGCCATCAAAGGGAGGACTGAAGCTTTCTTT,CAIKGRTEAFF
TRBV27,few,TRBJ1-2,TRBD1,TGTGCCAGCATCCCTAAGGGGGCAGGGTCGTTAGATGGCTACACCTTC,CASIPKGAGSLDGYTF
TRBV2,once,TRBJ2-3,.,TGTGCCAGCACGTATCTGGATACGCAGTATTTT,CASTYLDTQYF
TRBV19,.,TRBJ1-1,.,TGTGCCAGTAGTATATACAGGGACGAAGCTTTCTTT,CASSIYRDEAFF
TRBV12-3/TRBV12-4,few,TRBJ2-7,.,TGTGCCAGCAGTCGACCAGGCCCATACGAGCAGTACTTC,CASSRPGPYEQYF
TRBV5-1,.,TRBJ2-7,TRBD1,TGCGCCAGCAGCACCGCGGGACAGGGACTCTACGAGCAGTACTTC,CASSTAGQGLYEQYF
TRBV5-4,.,TRBJ1-2,TRBD1,TGTGCCAGCAGCTCTGCGGAACAGGGGAGCTATGGCTACACCTTC,CASSSAEQGSYGYTF
TRBV7-9,.,TRBJ2-2,.,TGTGCCAATCAAGGACTCTCTAACACCGGGGAGCTGTTTTTT,CANQGLSNTGELFF
TRBV18,.,TRBJ1-4,.,TGTGCCAGCTCACTAACAGGCTCCGGGGGTGAAAAACTGTTTTTT,CASSLTGSGGEKLFF
TRBV10-3,.,TRBJ2-5,.,TGTGCCATCAGCGCGGGACTGTCCCAAGAGACCCAGTACTTC,CAISAGLSQETQYF
TRBV27,.,TRBJ2-3,TRBD2,TGTGCCAGCAGTTCGTTAGGGAGCGGGGAATATACTAGCACAGATACGCAGTATTTT,CASSSLGSGEYTSTDTQYF
TRBV7-6,.,TRBJ2-2,TRBD2,TGTGCCAGCAGCCGTTTGACTAGCGGGGGCGGGGAGCTGTTTTTT,CASSRLTSGGGELFF
TRBV5-1,.,TRBJ1-5,.,TGCGCCAGCAGCTTGGGGGAGGTGGGACAGCCCCAGCATTTT,CASSLGEVGQPQHF
TRBV25-1,few,TRBJ2-5,TRBD2,TGTGCCAGCAGTGGGCTTCCTGAGGCGGGGGGTGGTGGCGAGACCCAGTACTTC,CASSGLPEAGGGGETQYF
TRBV4-1,.,TRBJ2-3,.,TGCGCCAGCAGCGAAGGGCGCACAGATACGCAGTATTTT,CASSEGRTDTQYF
TRBV4-1,.,TRBJ1-2,.,TGCGCCAGCAGCCAATCAAGGACAGTGGGATCCTATGGCTACACCTTC,CASSQSRTVGSYGYTF
TRBV5-4,.,TRBJ1-3,.,TGTGCCAGCAGCTTGAGGGGCGACTCTGGAAACACCATATATTTT,CASSLRGDSGNTIYF
TRBV7-2,once,TRBJ1-1,.,TGTGCCAGCAGCTCTAGGAGCCGGGGCACTGAAGCTTTCTTT,CASSSRSRGTEAFF
TRBV28,.,TRBJ1-2,TRBD1,TGTGCCAGCAGTTCCATGGACAGGGGGCTCCTCTATGGCTACACCTTC,CASSSMDRGLLYGYTF
TRBV23-1,.,TRBJ2-7,.,TGCGCCAGCAGTCAATCACGACAGAATAACGAGCAGTACTTC,CASSQSRQNNEQYF
TRBV4-1,.,TRBJ2-3,TRBD2,TGCGCCAGCAGCCAACTTGGACTAGCGGGGGGAGGTGGAGATACGCAGTATTTT,CASSQLGLAGGGGDTQYF
TRBV29-1,.,TRBJ2-3,.,TGCAGCGTGCAGGGGATGGGGGACACAGATACGCAGTATTTT,CSVQGMGDTDTQYF
TRBV5-1,.,TRBJ1-2,.,TGCGCCAGCAGTTTCGACAGGTACAACTATGGCTACACCTTC,CASSFDRYNYGYTF
TRBV6-6,.,TRBJ2-4,TRBD1,TGTGCCAGCAGTCCACAGGGGGCAATAGCCAAAAACATTCAGTACTTC,CASSPQGAIAKNIQYF
TRBV18,.,TRBJ1-3,.,TGTGCCAGCTCACCACCACGCGGCTCTGGAAACACCATATATTTT,CASSPPRGSGNTIYF
TRBV7-3,.,TRBJ2-3,.,TGTGCCAGCAGCCGTTTTGGGGGGAACACAGATACGCAGTATTTT,CASSRFGGNTDTQYF
TRBV5-1,.,TRBJ2-3,TRBD2,TGCGCCAGCAGCTTGGCCTCGACTAGCGGGGGGACAGATACGCAGTATTTT,CASSLASTSGGTDTQYF
TRBV2,.,TRBJ2-5,.,TGTGCCAGCACCAGAAAAGAGACCCAGTACTTC,CASTRKETQYF
TRBV2,.,TRBJ1-2,.,TGTGCCAGCAGTGACCCGGCAGTAGAGGAGAGCTACACCTTC,CASSDPAVEESYTF
TRBV9,.,TRBJ1-1,.,TGTGCCAGCAGCGTAGACGGGGGGGTTTCGAACACTGAAGCTTTCTTT,CASSVDGGVSNTEAFF
TRBV19,.,TRBJ1-1,.,TGTGCCAGTAGTCTTGGCGGGGGGGCTGAAGCTTTCTTT,CASSLGGGAEAFF
TRBV12-5,.,TRBJ2-1,TRBD2,TGTGCTAATAGCGGGGGGGCGGTCTCCTACAATGAGCAGTTCTTC,CANSGGAVSYNEQFF